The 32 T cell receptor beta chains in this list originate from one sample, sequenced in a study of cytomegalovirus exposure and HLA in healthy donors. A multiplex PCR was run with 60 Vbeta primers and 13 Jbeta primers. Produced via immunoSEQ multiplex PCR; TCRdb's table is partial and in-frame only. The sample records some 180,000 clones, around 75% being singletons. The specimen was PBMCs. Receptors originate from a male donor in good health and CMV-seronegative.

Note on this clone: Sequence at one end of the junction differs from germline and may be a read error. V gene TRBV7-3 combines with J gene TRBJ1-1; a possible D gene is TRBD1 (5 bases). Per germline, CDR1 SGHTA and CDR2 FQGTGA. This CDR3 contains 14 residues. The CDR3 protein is CASSLQGSGTETFF. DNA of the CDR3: TGTGCCAGCAGCTTACAGGGTAGTGGCACTGAAACTTTCTTT.

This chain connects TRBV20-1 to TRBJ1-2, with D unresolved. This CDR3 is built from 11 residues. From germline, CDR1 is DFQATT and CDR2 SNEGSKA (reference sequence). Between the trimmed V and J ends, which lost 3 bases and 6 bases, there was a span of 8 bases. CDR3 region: CSASRENGYTF. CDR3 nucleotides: TGCAGTGCTAGCCGGGAGAATGGCTACACCTTC.

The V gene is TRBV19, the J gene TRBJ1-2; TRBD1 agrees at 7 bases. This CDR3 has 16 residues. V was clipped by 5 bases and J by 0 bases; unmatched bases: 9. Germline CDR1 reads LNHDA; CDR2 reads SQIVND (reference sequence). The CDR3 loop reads CASSPIRGQTNYGYTF. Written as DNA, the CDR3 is TGTGCCAGTAGTCCGATAAGGGGGCAAACTAACTATGGCTACACCTTC.

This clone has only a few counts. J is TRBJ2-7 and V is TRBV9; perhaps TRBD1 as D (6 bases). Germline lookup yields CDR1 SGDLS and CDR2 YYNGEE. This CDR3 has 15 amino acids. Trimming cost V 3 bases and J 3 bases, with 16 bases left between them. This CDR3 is CASSEGDGSYYEQYF. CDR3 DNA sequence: TGTGCCAGCAGCGAGGGGGACGGATCCTACTACGAGCAGTACTTC.

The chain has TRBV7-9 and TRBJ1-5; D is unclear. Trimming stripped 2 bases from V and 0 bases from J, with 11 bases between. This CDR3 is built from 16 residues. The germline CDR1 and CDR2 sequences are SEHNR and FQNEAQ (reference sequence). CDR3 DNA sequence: TGTGCCAGCAGCTTAACTTCGGCGGGTAGCAATCAGCCCCAGCATTTT. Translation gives CASSLTSAGSNQPQHF.

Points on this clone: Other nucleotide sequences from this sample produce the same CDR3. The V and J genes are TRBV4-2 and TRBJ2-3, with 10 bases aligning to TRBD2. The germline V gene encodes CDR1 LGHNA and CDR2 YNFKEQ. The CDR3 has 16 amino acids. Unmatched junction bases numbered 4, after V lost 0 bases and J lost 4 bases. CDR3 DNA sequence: TGTGCCAGCAGCCAAGAAGCCAGCGGGGGGGCAGATACGCAGTATTTT. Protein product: CASSQEASGGADTQYF.

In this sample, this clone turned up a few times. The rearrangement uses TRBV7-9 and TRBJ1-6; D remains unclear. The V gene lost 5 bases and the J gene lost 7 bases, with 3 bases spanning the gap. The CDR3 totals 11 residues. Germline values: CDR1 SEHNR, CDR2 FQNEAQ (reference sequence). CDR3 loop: CASSPNSPLHF. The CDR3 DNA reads TGTGCCAGCAGCCCAAATTCACCCCTCCACTTT.

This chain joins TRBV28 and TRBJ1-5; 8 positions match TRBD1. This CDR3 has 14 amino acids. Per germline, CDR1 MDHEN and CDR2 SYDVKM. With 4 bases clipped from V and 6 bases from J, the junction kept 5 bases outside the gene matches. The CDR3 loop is CASSSGQGTQPQHF. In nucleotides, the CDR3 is TGTGCCAGCAGTTCAGGACAGGGAACTCAGCCCCAGCATTTT.

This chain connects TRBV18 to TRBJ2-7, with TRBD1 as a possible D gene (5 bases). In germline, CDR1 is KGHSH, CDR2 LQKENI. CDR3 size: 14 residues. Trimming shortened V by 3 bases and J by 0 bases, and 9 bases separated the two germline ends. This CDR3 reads CASSPVDSSYEQYF. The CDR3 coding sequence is TGTGCCAGCTCACCGGTCGACAGCTCCTACGAGCAGTACTTC.

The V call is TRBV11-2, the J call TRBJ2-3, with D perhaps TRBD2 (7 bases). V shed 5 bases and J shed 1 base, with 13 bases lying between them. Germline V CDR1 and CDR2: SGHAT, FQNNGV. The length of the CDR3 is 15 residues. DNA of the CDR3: TGTGCCAGCAGCCCTTTGCGGGGGCGCACAGATACGCAGTATTTT. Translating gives CASSPLRGRTDTQYF.

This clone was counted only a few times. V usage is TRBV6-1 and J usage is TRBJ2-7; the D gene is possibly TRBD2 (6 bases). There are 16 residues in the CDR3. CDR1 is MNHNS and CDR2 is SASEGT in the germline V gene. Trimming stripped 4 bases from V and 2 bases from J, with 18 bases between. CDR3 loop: CASSGGVSGLAYEQYF. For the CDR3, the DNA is TGTGCCAGCAGTGGGGGGGTTAGCGGTCTAGCCTACGAGCAGTACTTC.

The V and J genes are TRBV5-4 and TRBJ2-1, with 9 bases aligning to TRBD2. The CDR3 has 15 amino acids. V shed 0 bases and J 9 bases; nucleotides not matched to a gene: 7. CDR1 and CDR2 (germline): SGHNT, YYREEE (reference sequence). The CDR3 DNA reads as TGTGCCAGCAGCTTGGGCGCGGGAGGGCAGGGTGAGCAGTTCTTC. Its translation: CASSLGAGGQGEQFF.

For the CDR3, the DNA is TGTGCCAGCAGCCCCGCCCCACTCAGCGGGAGCTCCTACAATGAGCAGTTCTTC. Its protein is CASSPAPLSGSSYNEQFF. This sequence joins TRBV7-6 and TRBJ2-1, with 8 bases aligning to TRBD2. The V gene end was trimmed by 5 bases and the J gene end by 0 bases; junction bases not matched to a gene: 12. The CDR3 covers 18 residues. Germline-derived CDR1 and CDR2 are SGHVS and FNYEAQ.

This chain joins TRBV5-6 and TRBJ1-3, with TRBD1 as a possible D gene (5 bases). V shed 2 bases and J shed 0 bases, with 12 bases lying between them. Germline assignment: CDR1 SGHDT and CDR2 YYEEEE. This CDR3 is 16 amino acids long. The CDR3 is CASSFLQGYSGNTIYF. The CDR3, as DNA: TGTGCCAGCAGCTTCCTCCAGGGCTACTCTGGAAACACCATATATTTT.

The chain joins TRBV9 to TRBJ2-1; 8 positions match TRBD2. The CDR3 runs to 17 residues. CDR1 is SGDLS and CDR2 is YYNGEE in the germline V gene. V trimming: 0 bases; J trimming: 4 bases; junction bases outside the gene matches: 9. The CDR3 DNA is TGTGCCAGCAGCGTAGTCCCCACTAGCGGAAGTTACAATGAGCAGTTCTTC. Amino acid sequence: CASSVVPTSGSYNEQFF.

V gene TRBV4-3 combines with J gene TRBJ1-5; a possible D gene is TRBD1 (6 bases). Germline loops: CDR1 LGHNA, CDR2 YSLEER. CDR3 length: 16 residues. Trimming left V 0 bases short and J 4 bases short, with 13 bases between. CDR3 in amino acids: CASSQDQSRGNQPQHF. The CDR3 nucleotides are TGCGCCAGCAGCCAAGATCAGTCTAGGGGGAATCAGCCCCAGCATTTT.

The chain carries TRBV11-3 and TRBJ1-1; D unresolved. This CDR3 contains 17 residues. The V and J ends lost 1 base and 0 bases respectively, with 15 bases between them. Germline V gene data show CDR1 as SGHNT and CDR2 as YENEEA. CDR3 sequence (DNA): TGTGCCAGCAGCTTAGCTTCCGGGGAGAGAGTGAACACTGAAGCTTTCTTT. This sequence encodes CASSLASGERVNTEAFF. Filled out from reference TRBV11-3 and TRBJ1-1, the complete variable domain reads EAGVVQSPRYKIIEKKQPVAFWCNPISGHNTLYWYLQNLGQGPELLIRYENEEAVDDSQLPKDRFSAERLKGVDSTLKIQPAELGDSAVYLCASSLASGERVNTEAFFGQGTRLTVV.

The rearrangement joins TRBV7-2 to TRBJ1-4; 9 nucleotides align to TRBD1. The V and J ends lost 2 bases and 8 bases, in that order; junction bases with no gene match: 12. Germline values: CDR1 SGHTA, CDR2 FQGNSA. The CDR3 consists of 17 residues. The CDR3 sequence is CASSLLGGTGRGEKLFF. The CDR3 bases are TGTGCCAGCAGCTTACTTGGGGGGACAGGGAGGGGAGAAAAACTGTTTTTT.

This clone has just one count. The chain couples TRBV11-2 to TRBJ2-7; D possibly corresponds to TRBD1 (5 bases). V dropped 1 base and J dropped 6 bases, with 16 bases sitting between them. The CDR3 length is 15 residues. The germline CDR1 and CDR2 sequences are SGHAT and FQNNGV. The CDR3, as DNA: TGTGCCAGCAGCTTAGCCCTGGGCAGGGAAGGCGAGCAGTACTTC. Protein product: CASSLALGREGEQYF.

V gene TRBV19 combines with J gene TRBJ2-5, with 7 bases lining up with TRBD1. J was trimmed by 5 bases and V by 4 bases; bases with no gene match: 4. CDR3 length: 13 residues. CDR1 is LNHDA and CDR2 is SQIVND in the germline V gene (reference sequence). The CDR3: CASSRQGQETQYF. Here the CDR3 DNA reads TGTGCCAGTAGTAGACAGGGTCAGGAGACCCAGTACTTC.

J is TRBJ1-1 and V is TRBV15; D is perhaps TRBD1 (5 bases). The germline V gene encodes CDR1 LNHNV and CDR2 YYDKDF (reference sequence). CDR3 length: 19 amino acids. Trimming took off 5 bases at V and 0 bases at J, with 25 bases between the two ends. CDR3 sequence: CATSSHRRGVAGLNTEAFF. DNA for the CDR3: TGTGCCACCAGCTCCCATAGACGCGGAGTGGCAGGGCTGAACACTGAAGCTTTCTTT.

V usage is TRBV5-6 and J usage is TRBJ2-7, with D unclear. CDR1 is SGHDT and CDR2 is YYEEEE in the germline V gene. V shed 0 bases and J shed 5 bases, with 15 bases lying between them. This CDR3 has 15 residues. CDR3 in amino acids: CASSLAAGLTHEQYF. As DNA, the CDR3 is TGTGCCAGCAGCTTGGCCGCTGGCCTTACCCACGAGCAGTACTTC.

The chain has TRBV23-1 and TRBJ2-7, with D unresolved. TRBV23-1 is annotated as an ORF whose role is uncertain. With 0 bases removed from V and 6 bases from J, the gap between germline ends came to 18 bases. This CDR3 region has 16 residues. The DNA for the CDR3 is TGCGCCAGCAGTCAATCCCCTATAAGTAAAATGAGCGAGCAGTACTTC. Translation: CASSQSPISKMSEQYF.

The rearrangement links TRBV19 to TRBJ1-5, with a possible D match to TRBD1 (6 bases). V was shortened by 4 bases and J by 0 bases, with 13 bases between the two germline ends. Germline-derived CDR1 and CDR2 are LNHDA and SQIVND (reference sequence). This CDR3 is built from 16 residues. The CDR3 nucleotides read TGTGCCAGTAGTACCACAGGGAGCTATAGCAATCAGCCCCAGCATTTT. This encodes CASSTTGSYSNQPQHF.

CDR3 sequence: CASTSGGLPNYGYTF. CDR3 DNA: TGTGCCAGTACTTCCGGGGGATTGCCTAACTATGGCTACACCTTC. V is TRBV19 and J is TRBJ1-2; TRBD1 is a possible D gene (5 bases). Trimming removed 7 bases at V and 0 bases at J, with 15 bases between. CDR3 size: 15 residues. From germline, CDR1 is LNHDA and CDR2 SQIVND (reference sequence).

CDR3 amino acids: CASSLTRLGPSEQYF. The CDR3, as DNA: TGTGCCAGCAGCTTAACGAGACTAGGACCTTCCGAGCAGTACTTC. The chain employs TRBV7-9 and TRBJ2-7; D is possibly TRBD2 (6 bases). V was shortened by 2 bases and J by 6 bases, with 17 bases between the two germline ends. There are 15 residues in the CDR3. Germline V gene lookup returns CDR1 SEHNR and CDR2 FQNEAQ (reference sequence).

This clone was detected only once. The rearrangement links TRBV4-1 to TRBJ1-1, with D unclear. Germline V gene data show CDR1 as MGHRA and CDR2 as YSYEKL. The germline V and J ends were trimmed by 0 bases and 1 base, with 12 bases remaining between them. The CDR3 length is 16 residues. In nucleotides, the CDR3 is TGCGCCAGCAGCCAAGAGGGAGGCAGGACGAACACTGAAGCTTTCTTT. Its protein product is CASSQEGGRTNTEAFF.

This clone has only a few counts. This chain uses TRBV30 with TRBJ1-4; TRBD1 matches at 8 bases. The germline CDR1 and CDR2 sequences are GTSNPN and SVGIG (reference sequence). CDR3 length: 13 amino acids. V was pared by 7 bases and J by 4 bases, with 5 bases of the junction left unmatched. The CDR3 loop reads CAFNRGGNEKLFF. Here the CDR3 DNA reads TGTGCCTTTAACAGGGGGGGTAATGAAAAACTGTTTTTT.

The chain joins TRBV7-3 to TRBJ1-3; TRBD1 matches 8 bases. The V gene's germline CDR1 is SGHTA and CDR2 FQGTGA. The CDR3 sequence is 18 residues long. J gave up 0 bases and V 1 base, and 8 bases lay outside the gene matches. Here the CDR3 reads CASSLSPTGARSGNTIYF. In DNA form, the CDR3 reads TGTGCCAGCAGCTTAAGCCCGACAGGGGCCCGCTCTGGAAACACCATATATTTT.

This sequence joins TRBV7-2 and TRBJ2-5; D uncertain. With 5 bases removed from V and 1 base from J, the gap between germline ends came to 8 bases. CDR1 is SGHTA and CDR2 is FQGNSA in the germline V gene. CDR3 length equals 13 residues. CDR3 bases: TGTGCCAGCAGCCGAGATCCCCAAGAGACCCAGTACTTC. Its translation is CASSRDPQETQYF.

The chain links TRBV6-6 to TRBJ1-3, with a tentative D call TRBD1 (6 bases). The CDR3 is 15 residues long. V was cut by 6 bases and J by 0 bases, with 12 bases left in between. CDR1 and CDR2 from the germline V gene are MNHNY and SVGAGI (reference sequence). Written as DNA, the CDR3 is TGTGCCAGCAGACATACAGGGAGCTCTGGAAACACCATATATTTT. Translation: CASRHTGSSGNTIYF.

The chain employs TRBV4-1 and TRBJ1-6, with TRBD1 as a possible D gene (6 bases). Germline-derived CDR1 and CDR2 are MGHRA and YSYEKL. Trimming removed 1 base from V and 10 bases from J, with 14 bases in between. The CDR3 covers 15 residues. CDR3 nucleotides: TGCGCCAGCAGCCAAGTTTCTGGGGGCCGGTCACCCCTCCACTTT. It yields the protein CASSQVSGGRSPLHF.